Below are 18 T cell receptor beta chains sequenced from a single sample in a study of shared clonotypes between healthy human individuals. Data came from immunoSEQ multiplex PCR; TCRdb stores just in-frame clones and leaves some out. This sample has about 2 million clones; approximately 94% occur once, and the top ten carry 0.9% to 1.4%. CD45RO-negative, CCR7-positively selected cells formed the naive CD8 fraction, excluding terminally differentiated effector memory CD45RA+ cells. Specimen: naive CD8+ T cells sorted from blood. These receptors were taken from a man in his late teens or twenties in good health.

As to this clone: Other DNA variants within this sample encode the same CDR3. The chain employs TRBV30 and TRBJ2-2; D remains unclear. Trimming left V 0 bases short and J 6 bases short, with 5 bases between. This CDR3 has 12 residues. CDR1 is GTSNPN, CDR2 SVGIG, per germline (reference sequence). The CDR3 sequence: CAWSVGPGELFF. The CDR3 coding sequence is TGTGCCTGGAGTGTAGGCCCCGGGGAGCTGTTTTTT.

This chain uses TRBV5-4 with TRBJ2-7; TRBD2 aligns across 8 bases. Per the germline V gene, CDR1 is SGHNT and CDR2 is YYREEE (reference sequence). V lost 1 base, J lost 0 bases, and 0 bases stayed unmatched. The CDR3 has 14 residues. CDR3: CASSLSGGSYEQYF. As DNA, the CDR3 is TGTGCCAGCAGCTTGAGCGGGGGCTCCTACGAGCAGTACTTC.

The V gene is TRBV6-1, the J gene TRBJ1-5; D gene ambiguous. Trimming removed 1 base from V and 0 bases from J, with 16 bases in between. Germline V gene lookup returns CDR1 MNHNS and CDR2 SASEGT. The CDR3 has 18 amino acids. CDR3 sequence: CASSEVTGEEYSNQPQHF. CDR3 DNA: TGTGCCAGCAGTGAAGTCACTGGAGAAGAATATAGCAATCAGCCCCAGCATTTT.

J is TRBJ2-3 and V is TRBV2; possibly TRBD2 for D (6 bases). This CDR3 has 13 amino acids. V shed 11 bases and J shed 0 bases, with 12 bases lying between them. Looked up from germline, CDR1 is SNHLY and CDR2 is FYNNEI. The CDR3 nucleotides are TGTGCCGATCAGGAGGGTAGCACAGATACGCAGTATTTT. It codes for CADQEGSTDTQYF.

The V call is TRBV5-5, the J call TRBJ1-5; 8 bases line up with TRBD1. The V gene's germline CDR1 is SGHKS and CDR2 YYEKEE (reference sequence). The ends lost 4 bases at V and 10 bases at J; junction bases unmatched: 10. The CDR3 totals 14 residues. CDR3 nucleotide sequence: TGTGCCAGCAGCACAGGGACAGGACGAATCCCCCAGCATTTT. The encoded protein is CASSTGTGRIPQHF.

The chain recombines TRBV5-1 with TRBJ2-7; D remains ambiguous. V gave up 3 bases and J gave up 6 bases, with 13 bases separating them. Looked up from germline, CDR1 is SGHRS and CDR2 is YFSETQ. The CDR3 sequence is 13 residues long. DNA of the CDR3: TGCGCCAGCAGCTCACTACAAGGCGTCGAGCAGTACTTC. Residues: CASSSLQGVEQYF.

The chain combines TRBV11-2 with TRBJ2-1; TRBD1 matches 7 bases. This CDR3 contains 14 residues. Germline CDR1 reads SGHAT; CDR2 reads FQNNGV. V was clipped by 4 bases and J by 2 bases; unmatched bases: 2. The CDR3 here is CASSSRGPYNEQFF. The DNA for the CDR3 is TGTGCCAGCAGCTCTAGGGGGCCCTACAATGAGCAGTTCTTC.

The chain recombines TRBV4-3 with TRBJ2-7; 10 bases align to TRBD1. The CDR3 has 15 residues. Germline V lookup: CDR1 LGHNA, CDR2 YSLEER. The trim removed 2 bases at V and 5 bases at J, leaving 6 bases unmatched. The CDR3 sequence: CASSQSGTGDNEQYF. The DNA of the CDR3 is TGCGCCAGCAGCCAATCCGGGACAGGGGATAACGAGCAGTACTTC.

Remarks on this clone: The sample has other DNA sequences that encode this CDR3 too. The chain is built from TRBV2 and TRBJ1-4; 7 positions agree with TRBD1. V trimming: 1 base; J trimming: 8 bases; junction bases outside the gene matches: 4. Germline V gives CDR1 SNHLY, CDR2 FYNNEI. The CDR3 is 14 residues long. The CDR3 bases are TGTGCCAGCAGTGAAGGACAGGGTCTGGAAAAACTGTTTTTT. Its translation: CASSEGQGLEKLFF.

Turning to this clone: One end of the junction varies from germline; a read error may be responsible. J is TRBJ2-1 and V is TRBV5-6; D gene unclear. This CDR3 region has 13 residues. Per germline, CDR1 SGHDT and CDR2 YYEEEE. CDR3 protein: CASRLGHYNEQFF. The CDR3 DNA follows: TGTGCCAGCAGATTGGGTCATTACAATGAGCAGTTCTTC. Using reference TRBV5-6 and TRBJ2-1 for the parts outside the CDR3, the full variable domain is DAGVTQSPTHLIKTRGQQVTLRCSPKSGHDTVSWYQQALGQGPQFIFQYYEEEERQRGNFPDRFSGHQFPNYSSELNVNALLLGDSALYLCASRLGHYNEQFFGPGTRLTVL.

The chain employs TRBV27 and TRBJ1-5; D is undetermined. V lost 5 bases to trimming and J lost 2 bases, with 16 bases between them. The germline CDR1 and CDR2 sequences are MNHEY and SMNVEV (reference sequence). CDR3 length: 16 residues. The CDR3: CASSPIPGGGNQPQHF. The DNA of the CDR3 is TGTGCCAGCAGTCCCATCCCGGGCGGTGGCAATCAGCCCCAGCATTTT.

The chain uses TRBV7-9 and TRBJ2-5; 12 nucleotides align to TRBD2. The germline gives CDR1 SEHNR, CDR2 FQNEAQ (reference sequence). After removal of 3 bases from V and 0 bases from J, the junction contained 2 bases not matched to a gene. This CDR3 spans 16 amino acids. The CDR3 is CASSLTSGGYQETQYF. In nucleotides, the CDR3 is TGTGCCAGCAGCTTGACTAGCGGGGGATACCAAGAGACCCAGTACTTC. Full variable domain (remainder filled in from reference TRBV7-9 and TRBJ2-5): DTGVSQNPRHKITKRGQNVTFRCDPISEHNRLYWYRQTLGQGPEFLTYFQNEAQLEKSRLLSDRFSAERPKGSFSTLEIQRTEQGDSAMYLCASSLTSGGYQETQYFGPGTRLLVL.

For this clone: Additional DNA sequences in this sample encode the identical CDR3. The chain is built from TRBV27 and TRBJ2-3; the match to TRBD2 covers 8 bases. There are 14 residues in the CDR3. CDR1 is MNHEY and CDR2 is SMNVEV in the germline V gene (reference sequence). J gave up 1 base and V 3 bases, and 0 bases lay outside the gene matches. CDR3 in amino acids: CASSLTSGTDTQYF. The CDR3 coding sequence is TGTGCCAGCAGTTTGACTAGCGGCACAGATACGCAGTATTTT.

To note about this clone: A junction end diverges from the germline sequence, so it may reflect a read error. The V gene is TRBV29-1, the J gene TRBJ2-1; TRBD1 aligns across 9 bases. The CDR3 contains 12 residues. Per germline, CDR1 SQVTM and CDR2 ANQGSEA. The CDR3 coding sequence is TGCAGCGTGGAAGGACAGGGGCTCATCAAGTTCTTC. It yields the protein CSVEGQGLIKFF.

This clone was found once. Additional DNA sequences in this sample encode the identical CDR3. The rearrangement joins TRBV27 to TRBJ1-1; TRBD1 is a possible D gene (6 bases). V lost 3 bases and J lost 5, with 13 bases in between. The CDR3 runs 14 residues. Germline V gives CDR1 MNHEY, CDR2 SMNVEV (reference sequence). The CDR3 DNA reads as TGTGCCAGCAGTTTCAGGGGAGGGGGGACTGAAGCTTTCTTT. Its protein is CASSFRGGGTEAFF.

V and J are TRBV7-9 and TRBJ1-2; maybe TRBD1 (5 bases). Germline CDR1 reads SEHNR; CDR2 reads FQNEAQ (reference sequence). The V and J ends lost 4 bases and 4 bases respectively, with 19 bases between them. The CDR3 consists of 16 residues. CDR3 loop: CASSSGYVQALYGYTF. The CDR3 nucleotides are TGTGCCAGCAGCTCCGGATATGTACAGGCCCTCTATGGCTACACCTTC.

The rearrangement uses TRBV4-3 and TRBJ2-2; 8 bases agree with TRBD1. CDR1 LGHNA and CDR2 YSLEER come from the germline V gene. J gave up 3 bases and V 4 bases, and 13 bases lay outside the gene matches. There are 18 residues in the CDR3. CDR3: CASSRGATGVGDTGELFF. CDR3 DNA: TGCGCCAGCAGCCGAGGGGCGACAGGGGTAGGGGACACCGGGGAGCTGTTTTTT.

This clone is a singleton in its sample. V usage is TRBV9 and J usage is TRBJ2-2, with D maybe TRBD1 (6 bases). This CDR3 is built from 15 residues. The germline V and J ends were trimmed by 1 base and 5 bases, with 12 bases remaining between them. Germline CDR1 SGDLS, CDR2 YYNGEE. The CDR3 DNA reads TGTGCCAGCAGCGTATCCAGGGGTGGTACCGGGGAGCTGTTTTTT. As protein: CASSVSRGGTGELFF.